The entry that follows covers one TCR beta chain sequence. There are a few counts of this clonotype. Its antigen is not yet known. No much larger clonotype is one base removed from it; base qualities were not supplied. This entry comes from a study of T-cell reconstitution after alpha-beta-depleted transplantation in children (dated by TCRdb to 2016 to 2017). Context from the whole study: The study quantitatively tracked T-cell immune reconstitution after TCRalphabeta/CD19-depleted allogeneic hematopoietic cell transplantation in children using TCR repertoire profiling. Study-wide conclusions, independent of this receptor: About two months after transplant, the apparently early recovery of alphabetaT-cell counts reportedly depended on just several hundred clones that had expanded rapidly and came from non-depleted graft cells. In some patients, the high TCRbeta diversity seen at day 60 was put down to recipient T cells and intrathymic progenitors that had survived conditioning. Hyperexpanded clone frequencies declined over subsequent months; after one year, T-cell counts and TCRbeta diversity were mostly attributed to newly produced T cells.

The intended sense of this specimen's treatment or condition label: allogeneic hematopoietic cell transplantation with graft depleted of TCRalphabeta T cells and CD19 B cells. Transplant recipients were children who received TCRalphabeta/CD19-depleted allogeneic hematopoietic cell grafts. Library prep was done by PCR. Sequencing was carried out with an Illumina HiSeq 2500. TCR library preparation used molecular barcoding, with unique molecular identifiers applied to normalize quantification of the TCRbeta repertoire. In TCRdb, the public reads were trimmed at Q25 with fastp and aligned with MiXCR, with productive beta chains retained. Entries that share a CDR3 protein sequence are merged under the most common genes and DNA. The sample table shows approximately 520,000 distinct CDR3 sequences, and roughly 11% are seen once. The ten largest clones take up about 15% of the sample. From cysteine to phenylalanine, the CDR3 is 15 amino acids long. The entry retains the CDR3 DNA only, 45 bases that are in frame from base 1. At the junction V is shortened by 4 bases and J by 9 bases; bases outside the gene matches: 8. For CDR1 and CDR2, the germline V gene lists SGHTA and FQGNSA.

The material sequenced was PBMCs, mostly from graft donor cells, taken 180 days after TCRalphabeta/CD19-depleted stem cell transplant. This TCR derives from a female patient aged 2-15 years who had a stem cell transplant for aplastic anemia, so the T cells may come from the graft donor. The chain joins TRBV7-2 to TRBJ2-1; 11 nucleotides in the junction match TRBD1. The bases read TGTGCCAGCAGCTATATCCGGGACAGGGGGAGTGAGCAGTTCTTC. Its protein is CASSYIRDRGSEQFF.